This T cell receptor beta chain was retrieved from a study of glioma-infiltrating T cells after dendritic cell vaccination. Time point denoted: after dendritic cell vaccination, including at tumor progression/relapse. TCRdb's copy holds only in-frame clones and misses some; the assay was immunoSEQ multiplex PCR. This table holds about 50,000 clones, roughly 90% found once. The V and J ends lost 2 bases and 7 bases respectively, with 21 bases between them. CDR1 and CDR2 (germline): SGHTS, YDEGEE. This CDR3 region has 16 residues. Sequences were derived from blood, sampled after dendritic cell vaccination. V gene TRBV5-8 combines with J gene TRBJ1-2; perhaps TRBD1 as D (6 bases). This clonotype was obtained from a human donor with glioblastoma. CDR3 loop: CASSFLPGTLSGGYTF. CDR3 nucleotides: TGTGCCAGCAGCTTCCTCCCCGGGACACTCTCGGGTGGCTACACCTTC.